What follows are 20 T cell receptor beta chains derived from one specimen sequenced in a study of blood T cell repertoires in COVID-19. TCRdb's table, derived via immunoSEQ multiplex PCR, lists solely in-frame clones and lacks some. The repertoire holds 300,000 or so clones, with more than 70% as singletons. The sample taken for sequencing was peripheral blood. These receptors were collected from a woman between 50 and 59 years old who had recovered from COVID-19.

The chain uses TRBV10-3 and TRBJ1-2; the match to TRBD1 covers 11 bases. The CDR3 sequence is 18 residues long. The V gene's germline CDR1 is ENHRY and CDR2 SYGVKD. Trimming at V came to 3 bases and at J to 2 bases, leaving 11 bases not matched to a gene. CDR3 DNA sequence: TGTGCCATCAGTGATTCTCCGGACAGGGGGCACTTAAACTATGGCTACACCTTC. Translation gives CAISDSPDRGHLNYGYTF.

J is TRBJ2-5 and V is TRBV5-8; TRBD2 might be the D (5 bases). V dropped 0 bases and J dropped 4 bases, with 19 bases sitting between them. This CDR3 is built from 17 residues. Per the germline V gene, CDR1 is SGHTS and CDR2 is YDEGEE. CDR3 coding DNA: TGTGCCAGCAGCTTGGCCCGGAGGACGGGAAATGGAGAGACCCAGTACTTC. This translates into CASSLARRTGNGETQYF.

This chain joins TRBV10-1 and TRBJ2-1; 13 bases align to TRBD2. The CDR3 is 18 amino acids. V shed 0 bases, J shed 6 bases, and the junction held 8 bases outside the gene matches. Per germline, CDR1 WNHNN and CDR2 SYGVQD (reference sequence). The CDR3 sequence: CASSESRGLAGVFNEQFF. The CDR3 nucleotides are TGCGCCAGCAGTGAGTCCCGAGGACTAGCGGGAGTGTTCAATGAGCAGTTCTTC.

This clone was found once. J is TRBJ1-3 and V is TRBV27, with unresolved D. The CDR3 has 14 amino acids. Trimming removed 4 bases at V and 0 bases at J, with 7 bases between. Germline V lookup: CDR1 MNHEY, CDR2 SMNVEV (reference sequence). CDR3 in DNA: TGTGCCAGCAGTTCCAGTCTCTCTGGAAACACCATATATTTT. It specifies CASSSSLSGNTIYF.

J is TRBJ2-5 and V is TRBV9, with 11 nucleotides matching TRBD2. V shed 0 bases and J 5 bases; nucleotides not matched to a gene: 6. The CDR3 is 16 amino acids. Germline assignment: CDR1 SGDLS and CDR2 YYNGEE. CDR3 coding DNA: TGTGCCAGCAGCGTAGGTCCTAGCGGGGGGTTTGAGACCCAGTACTTC. The encoded protein is CASSVGPSGGFETQYF.

The chain has TRBV18 and TRBJ1-5; D perhaps matches TRBD1 (5 bases). V dropped 2 bases and J dropped 4 bases, with 12 bases sitting between them. The CDR3 runs 15 residues. CDR1 and CDR2 from the germline V gene are KGHSH and LQKENI. This CDR3 is CASSPSGTINQPQHF. In DNA, the CDR3 is TGTGCCAGCTCACCATCCGGGACTATTAATCAGCCCCAGCATTTT. The whole variable domain, remainder taken from reference TRBV18 and TRBJ1-5, is NAGVMQNPRHLVRRRGQEARLRCSPMKGHSHVYWYRQLPEEGLKFMVYLQKENIIDESGMPKERFSAEFPKEGPSILRIQQVVRGDSAAYFCASSPSGTINQPQHFGDGTRLSIL.

This clone appeared once. The V and J genes are TRBV5-6 and TRBJ1-2; perhaps TRBD1 as D (5 bases). CDR1 and CDR2 from the germline V gene are SGHDT and YYEEEE. This CDR3 spans 16 amino acids. V lost 4 bases, J lost 5 bases, and 21 bases lay in between. The CDR3 protein is CASSPRDLYLGYGYTF. The CDR3 region has the DNA TGTGCCAGCAGCCCGCGGGACTTATACTTGGGGTATGGCTACACCTTC.

The chain couples TRBV18 to TRBJ2-3, with TRBD2 identical over 8 bases. CDR1 is KGHSH and CDR2 is LQKENI in the germline V gene. The CDR3 is 15 amino acids. The ends lost 6 bases at V and 1 base at J; junction bases unmatched: 6. CDR3 sequence: CASSPLAGRTDTQYF. In nucleotides, the CDR3 is TGTGCCAGCTCTCCGCTAGCGGGCCGCACAGATACGCAGTATTTT.

The table lists this clone with a count of one. The V call is TRBV20-1, the J call TRBJ2-3; 9 bases map to TRBD2. The trim removed 6 bases at V and 2 bases at J, leaving 9 bases unmatched. The CDR3 sequence is 15 residues long. In germline, CDR1 is DFQATT, CDR2 SNEGSKA (reference sequence). CDR3 nucleotides: TGCAGTGCCAGTGACGGACTAGCGAACACAGATACGCAGTATTTT. Its protein is CSASDGLANTDTQYF.

J is TRBJ1-3 and V is TRBV5-6, with a tentative D call TRBD1 (6 bases). V gave up 2 bases and J gave up 0 bases, with 9 bases separating them. The CDR3 length is 15 residues. Germline CDR1 and CDR2: SGHDT and YYEEEE. CDR3 residues: CASSLTGNSGNTIYF. The DNA for the CDR3 is TGTGCCAGCAGCTTAACAGGGAACTCTGGAAACACCATATATTTT.

The chain couples TRBV7-6 to TRBJ2-7; 10 bases agree with TRBD2. Germline CDR1 SGHVS, CDR2 FNYEAQ. Trimming cost V 4 bases and J 3 bases; bases outside gene matches: 6. The CDR3 spans 15 residues. The CDR3 coding sequence is TGTGCCAGCAGCTCCTACGGGACTAGCGTCTACGAGCAGTACTTC. Its translation is CASSSYGTSVYEQYF.

In this sample, this clone turned up a few times. Other DNA sequences in the same sample also yield this CDR3. V and J are TRBV30 and TRBJ1-1, with a weak D call TRBD1 (6 bases). The CDR3 contains 13 residues. Trimming shortened V by 1 base and J by 0 bases, and 6 bases separated the two germline ends. CDR1 is GTSNPN, CDR2 SVGIG, per germline (reference sequence). DNA for the CDR3: TGTGCCTGGAGTGGACAGGTGAACACTGAAGCTTTCTTT. As protein: CAWSGQVNTEAFF.

The gene calls are TRBV4-2 and TRBJ2-1; no clear D gene. The CDR3 length is 16 residues. The V end was cut by 0 bases, the J end by 6 bases, with 15 bases between. Germline V gene sequence: CDR1 LGHNA, CDR2 YNFKEQ. In DNA form, the CDR3 reads TGTGCCAGCAGCCAAGATGTCGCCAGCTCGGGCAATGAGCAGTTCTTC. Translating it yields CASSQDVASSGNEQFF.

The V call is TRBV19, the J call TRBJ2-7; D is undetermined. Germline V gene lookup returns CDR1 LNHDA and CDR2 SQIVND (reference sequence). The CDR3 sequence is 12 residues long. Trimming removed 4 bases at V and 2 bases at J, with 6 bases between. The CDR3 loop reads CASSTQTYEQYF. CDR3 sequence (DNA): TGTGCCAGTAGTACGCAGACCTACGAGCAGTACTTC.

The genes are TRBV18 and TRBJ2-5, with TRBD1 matching 9 bases. The CDR3 runs to 15 residues. J lost 5 bases, V lost 0 bases, and 4 bases had no gene match. Germline CDR1 reads KGHSH; CDR2 reads LQKENI. The CDR3 loop reads CASSPPGQGGETQYF. The DNA for the CDR3 is TGTGCCAGCTCACCACCGGGACAGGGAGGCGAGACCCAGTACTTC. The whole variable domain, filled in from reference TRBV18 and TRBJ2-5, reads NAGVMQNPRHLVRRRGQEARLRCSPMKGHSHVYWYRQLPEEGLKFMVYLQKENIIDESGMPKERFSAEFPKEGPSILRIQQVVRGDSAAYFCASSPPGQGGETQYFGPGTRLLVL.

This clone has only a few counts. V and J are TRBV2 and TRBJ2-1; no firm D call. Germline CDR1 reads SNHLY; CDR2 reads FYNNEI. Trimming took off 2 bases at V and 3 bases at J, with 5 bases between the two ends. CDR3 length: 13 amino acids. The CDR3 sequence: CASSERVYNEQFF. CDR3 nucleotides: TGTGCCAGCAGTGAACGGGTCTACAATGAGCAGTTCTTC.

V usage is TRBV5-4 and J usage is TRBJ1-2; 9 nucleotides align to TRBD1. The CDR3 spans 15 residues. Per germline, CDR1 SGHNT and CDR2 YYREEE (reference sequence). V lost 4 bases and J lost 10; bases outside the gene matches: 14. CDR3: CASSPPGQGQFSYTF. CDR3 sequence (DNA): TGTGCCAGCAGCCCTCCGGGACAGGGACAATTTTCCTACACCTTC.

This chain joins TRBV7-2 and TRBJ1-2, with 7 bases identical to TRBD1. Trimming at V came to 5 bases and at J to 4 bases, leaving 7 bases not matched to a gene. CDR3 length: 14 amino acids. The germline V gene encodes CDR1 SGHTA and CDR2 FQGNSA. The CDR3 DNA is TGTGCCAGCAGCAGTGGAAAGGGGGCCTATGGCTACACCTTC. This gives the protein CASSSGKGAYGYTF. Combining the CDR3 with reference TRBV7-2 and TRBJ1-2 gives the whole variable domain GAGVSQSPSNKVTEKGKDVELRCDPISGHTALYWYRQSLGQGLEFLIYFQGNSAPDKSGLPSDRFSAERTGGSVSTLTIQRTQQEDSAVYLCASSSGKGAYGYTFGSGTRLTVV.

The V gene is TRBV2, the J gene TRBJ2-3; D possibly corresponds to TRBD2 (6 bases). The germline CDR1 and CDR2 sequences are SNHLY and FYNNEI. Trimming removed 1 base from V and 4 bases from J, with 9 bases in between. The CDR3 length is 14 residues. The CDR3 coding sequence is TGTGCCAGCAGTGAAGTACTAGCTTCAGATACGCAGTATTTT. Translation: CASSEVLASDTQYF.

This clone was recorded once. This chain links TRBV18 with TRBJ2-1, with 10 bases lining up with TRBD2. The CDR3 runs 15 residues. The trim removed 1 base at V and 4 bases at J, leaving 1 base unmatched. The V gene's germline CDR1 is KGHSH and CDR2 LQKENI. CDR3 sequence: CASSPRAGGYNEQFF. The CDR3 region has the DNA TGTGCCAGCTCACCACGAGCGGGAGGGTACAATGAGCAGTTCTTC.